This TCR beta chain was observed in a study of T cells in Graves' hyperthyroidism and ophthalmopathy. RNA transcripts gave rise to amplified TCR beta CDR3 regions. First-round RT-PCR with HTBI primers amplified the TCR CDR3 region. TCRdb analysed the multiplex PCR reads with MiXCR anew, one entry per CDR3 protein. The sample gives about 500,000 distinct CDR3 sequences, approximately 15% of which show up once; approximately 18% is in the top ten. With regard to this clonotype: The junction shows a germline mismatch at one end, possibly a read error.

The specimen was blood. The receptor's source is a woman younger than 30 with Graves' hyperthyroidism.

CDR3 in amino acids: CASSGFRTGGVYGQYF. Here the CDR3 DNA reads TGTGCCAGCAGCGGATTTCGGACAGGGGGGGTCTACGGGCAGTACTTC. The chain is built from TRBV7-9 and TRBJ2-7; the match to TRBD1 covers 10 bases. This CDR3 region has 16 residues. CDR1 is SEHNR and CDR2 is FQNEAQ in the germline V gene (reference sequence).